A selection of T cell receptor beta chains follows, all from one sample in a study of neurological immune-mediated disorders. TCRdb fed the 5' RACE reads into MiXCR, producing one record per CDR3 protein. Counted here are roughly 60,000 distinct CDR3 sequences, about 10% occurring once; the ten biggest clones make up approximately 12%. Material for sequencing was PBMCs. All receptors derive from a man aged 25-45 years in good health. CDR3s include the opening cysteine and the closing phenylalanine or tryptophan. The D gene is left open where the match is weak. Only some rows state a clone size, as once, few, many or a class for expanded clones.

V	D	J	size	CDR3	DNA
TRBV7-9	NA	TRBJ2-7	many	CASSLGEFGYEQYF	TGTGCCAGCAGCTTAGGGGAATTTGGGTACGAGCAGTACTTC
TRBV30	NA	TRBJ2-5	NA	CAWSGANQETQYF	TGTGCCTGGAGCGGAGCGAATCAAGAGACCCAGTACTTC
TRBV28	NA	TRBJ1-2	many	CASSLVSYGYTF	TGTGCCAGCAGTCTCGTCTCCTATGGCTACACCTTC
TRBV28	TRBD1	TRBJ2-6	many	CASRPQTGERRPGANVLTF	TGTGCCAGCAGACCCCAAACAGGGGAAAGACGGCCTGGGGCCAACGTCCTGACTTTC
TRBV11-2	NA	TRBJ2-5	many	CASSLEGWGTQYF	TGTGCCAGCAGCTTAGAGGGGTGGGGGACCCAGTACTTC
TRBV5-1	TRBD1	TRBJ1-5	many	CASSVGGAGDSQPQHF	TGCGCCAGCAGCGTAGGGGGCGCGGGGGATTCGCAGCCCCAGCATTTT
TRBV20-1	NA	TRBJ2-7	many	CSATSLADSYEQYF	TGCAGTGCTACATCACTAGCTGATTCCTACGAGCAGTACTTC
TRBV5-1	NA	TRBJ2-1	many	CASSHGQIYNEQFF	TGCGCCAGCAGCCACGGACAGATCTACAATGAGCAGTTCTTC
TRBV15	NA	TRBJ1-2	many	CATSKIEGSYGYTF	TGTGCCACCAGCAAGATCGAGGGTAGCTATGGCTACACCTTC
TRBV20-1	NA	TRBJ2-5	many	CSARDLTQSEETQYF	TGCAGTGCTAGAGATCTAACACAGTCCGAGGAGACCCAGTACTTC
TRBV9	NA	TRBJ1-6	many	CASSAQATFGLGASPLHF	TGTGCCAGCAGCGCACAGGCGACCTTTGGACTAGGAGCTTCACCCCTCCACTTT
TRBV5-5	NA	TRBJ2-4	many	CASSLAPGARQYF	TGTGCCAGCAGCCTAGCTCCTGGGGCCCGGCAGTACTTC
TRBV5-1	TRBD2	TRBJ2-3	few	CASSLGPSGSGYTQYF	TGCGCCAGCAGCTTGGGGCCTAGCGGGAGCGGATATACGCAGTATTTT
TRBV7-3	TRBD2	TRBJ2-6	many	CASSSLAGGPSGANVLTF	TGTGCCAGCAGCTCCCTAGCGGGAGGGCCTTCTGGGGCCAACGTCCTGACTTTC
TRBV29-1	TRBD2	TRBJ2-1	many	CSVKLAVPNEQFF	TGCAGCGTTAAACTAGCGGTGCCCAATGAGCAGTTCTTC
TRBV28	NA	TRBJ1-1	many	CASTTLGGAMDTEAFF	TGTGCCAGCACCACCCTAGGGGGGGCCATGGACACTGAAGCTTTCTTT
TRBV20-1	NA	TRBJ2-5	many	CSASHSLQETQYF	TGCAGTGCTAGTCACAGCTTACAAGAGACCCAGTACTTC
TRBV5-1	TRBD1	TRBJ2-6	many	CASSLTGTGANVLTF	TGCGCCAGCAGTTTGACAGGGACTGGGGCCAACGTCCTGACTTTC
TRBV15	NA	TRBJ1-6	many	CATSRDKMFEPLHF	TGTGCCACCAGCAGAGATAAAATGTTTGAACCCCTCCACTTT
TRBV29-1	NA	TRBJ2-5	many	CSVELLLAETQYF	TGCAGCGTTGAATTATTACTGGCCGAGACCCAGTACTTC
TRBV29-1	NA	TRBJ1-2	many	CSVLTRGKQSIFNYGYTF	TGCAGCGTTCTGACGAGGGGGAAGCAAAGTATATTTAACTATGGCTACACCTTC
TRBV18	NA	TRBJ1-6	many	CASSPGGSYNSPLHF	TGTGCCAGCTCACCGGGAGGTTCCTATAATTCACCCCTCCACTTT
TRBV5-1	NA	TRBJ2-7	NA	CASTPRRTSRYEQYF	TGCGCCAGCACCCCGAGAAGAACAAGTCGCTACGAGCAGTACTTC
TRBV10-1	TRBD1	TRBJ2-3	many	CASSESDRGPDTQYF	TGCGCCAGCAGTGAGTCGGACAGGGGGCCAGATACGCAGTATTTT
TRBV12-3/TRBV12-4	TRBD1	TRBJ2-3	many	CASSSPQGLVTDTQYF	TGTGCCAGCAGTTCCCCACAGGGGCTCGTAACAGATACGCAGTATTTT
TRBV18	TRBD1	TRBJ2-5	NA	CASSRQGWGKETQYF	TGTGCCAGCTCACGACAGGGGTGGGGCAAAGAGACCCAGTACTTC
TRBV5-1	TRBD1	TRBJ2-3	many	CASSFWGTGATDTQYF	TGCGCCAGCAGCTTCTGGGGGACAGGGGCGACAGATACGCAGTATTTT
TRBV6-2/TRBV6-3	NA	TRBJ1-5	many	CASRLITASNQPQHF	TGTGCCAGCAGATTGATTACGGCTAGCAATCAGCCCCAGCATTTT
TRBV5-1	NA	TRBJ2-7	many	CASSLDLSRRNEQYF	TGCGCCAGCAGCTTGGATCTATCGCGTCGCAACGAGCAGTACTTC
TRBV4-1	NA	TRBJ1-2	few	CASSEQGSYGYTF	TGCGCCAGCAGCGAGCAGGGGAGCTATGGCTACACCTTC
TRBV18	NA	TRBJ2-7	many	CASSPLSGAYEQYF	TGTGCCAGCTCACCACTCAGCGGAGCCTACGAGCAGTACTTC
TRBV5-6	NA	TRBJ2-7	NA	CASITTKNPYEQYF	TGTGCCAGCATCACTACGAAAAACCCCTACGAGCAGTACTTC
TRBV5-1	NA	TRBJ2-6	many	CASERGSSGANVLTF	TGCGCCAGCGAACGGGGAAGCTCTGGGGCCAACGTCCTGACTTTC
TRBV20-1	NA	TRBJ2-3	many	CSPHKGSGTPTADTQYF	TGCAGTCCTCATAAAGGATCGGGGACCCCGACCGCAGATACGCAGTATTTT
TRBV2	TRBD1	TRBJ2-7	many	CASSEGTGLDEQYF	TGTGCCAGCAGTGAGGGGACAGGGTTGGACGAGCAGTACTTC
TRBV20-1	NA	TRBJ1-5	medium-sized	CSARLTESQPQHF	TGCAGTGCTAGACTGACAGAATCTCAGCCCCAGCATTTT
TRBV4-1	TRBD2	TRBJ2-1	many	CASSQELGTSGRRYNEQFF	TGCGCCAGCAGCCAAGAACTTGGGACTAGCGGGAGGCGATACAATGAGCAGTTCTTC
TRBV20-1	NA	TRBJ2-7	many	CSANRDGYEQYF	TGCAGTGCTAACAGGGATGGCTACGAGCAGTACTTC
TRBV24-1	TRBD2	TRBJ2-3	many	CATSDTQRGTPDTQYF	TGTGCCACCAGTGACACACAGCGGGGGACGCCGGATACGCAGTATTTT
TRBV3-1	NA	TRBJ2-2	many	CASSRGLENTGELFF	TGTGCCAGCAGCCGAGGGCTAGAAAACACCGGGGAGCTGTTTTTT
TRBV10-3	NA	TRBJ2-1	many	CAIRASQAYNEQFF	TGTGCCATCAGAGCGAGCCAAGCCTACAATGAGCAGTTCTTC
TRBV5-1	NA	TRBJ2-3	many	CASSFQGRGTDTQYF	TGCGCCAGCAGCTTTCAGGGGCGCGGCACAGATACGCAGTATTTT
TRBV6-1	NA	TRBJ1-1	NA	CASSDQGNTEAFF	TGTGCCAGCAGTGATCAGGGGAACACTGAAGCTTTCTTT
TRBV12-3/TRBV12-4	NA	TRBJ2-3	many	CASISSGGFTDTQYF	TGTGCCAGCATTAGTAGCGGCGGATTCACAGATACGCAGTATTTT
TRBV7-9	NA	TRBJ2-4	many	CASSLDGRANQNIQYF	TGTGCCAGCAGCTTAGATGGACGGGCTAACCAAAACATTCAGTACTTC
TRBV5-1	NA	TRBJ2-3	many	CASGNGDFSTDTQYF	TGCGCCAGCGGAAATGGGGACTTTAGCACAGATACGCAGTATTTT
TRBV27	TRBD1	TRBJ2-1	many	CASRVSGGAYNEQFF	TGTGCCAGCAGAGTATCAGGGGGCGCCTACAATGAGCAGTTCTTC